Below, 10 T cell receptor beta chains from the same sample are listed, as sequenced in a study of T cell clonotyping in hematopoietic cell transplantation. Clones were sequenced by immunoSEQ multiplex PCR, and TCRdb holds only the in-frame ones, with some missing. The top ten hold almost 2% of the sample, which has under 45,000 clones, 80% to 90% seen once. Material for sequencing was peripheral blood mononuclear cells. All receptors come from a woman aged 40-49 years in good health. Some clones in this sample may be carry-over from other donors' samples.

This clone showed up just once. The chain recombines TRBV9 with TRBJ2-7, with 8 bases matching TRBD2. Trimming removed 1 base from V and 2 bases from J; junction bases left unmatched: 8. This CDR3 spans 16 amino acids. Germline V gene lookup returns CDR1 SGDLS and CDR2 YYNGEE. In nucleotides, the CDR3 is TGTGCCAGCAGCGTATCTCAGCGGGAGCCGACCTACGAGCAGTACTTC. Translation gives CASSVSQREPTYEQYF. The full variable domain, its missing parts supplied by reference TRBV9 and TRBJ2-7, is DSGVTQTPKHLITATGQRVTLRCSPRSGDLSVYWYQQSLDQGLQFLIQYYNGEERAKGNILERFSAQQFPDLHSELNLSSLELGDSALYFCASSVSQREPTYEQYFGPGTRLTVT.

The chain links TRBV15 to TRBJ2-7; unclear D gene. Germline CDR1 reads LNHNV; CDR2 reads YYDKDF (reference sequence). V dropped 0 bases and J dropped 0 bases, with 9 bases sitting between them. This CDR3 is 15 amino acids long. The CDR3 DNA follows: TGTGCCACCAGCAGAGAGGACCGACTCTCCTACGAGCAGTACTTC. Translation gives CATSREDRLSYEQYF.

In nucleotides, the CDR3 is TGTGCCTGGAGTCCTGACAGGGCTGAAGGCTACACCTTC. It yields the protein CAWSPDRAEGYTF. The J gene is TRBJ1-2, the V gene TRBV30; 7 bases are shared with TRBD1. The CDR3 has 13 amino acids. J was trimmed by 8 bases and V by 2 bases; bases with no gene match: 8. From germline, CDR1 is GTSNPN and CDR2 SVGIG (reference sequence).

This clone came up once. The J gene is TRBJ2-5, the V gene TRBV5-4; a possible D gene is TRBD2 (6 bases). The CDR3 length is 14 residues. V lost 3 bases to trimming and J lost 5 bases, with 14 bases between them. Germline CDR1 is SGHNT and CDR2 is YYREEE (reference sequence). In DNA, the CDR3 is TGTGCCAGCAGCTCGACTAGTTCGCGGGAGACCCAGTACTTC. This sequence encodes CASSSTSSRETQYF.

The V and J genes are TRBV25-1 and TRBJ1-1; D might be TRBD1 (5 bases). The germline V gene has CDR1 MGHDK and CDR2 SYGVNS. Trimming removed 7 bases at V and 3 bases at J, with 12 bases between. The CDR3 is 13 residues long. CDR3 sequence: CASIQGIDTEAFF. The CDR3 region has the DNA TGTGCCAGCATCCAGGGAATTGACACTGAAGCTTTCTTT.

The V gene is TRBV5-1, the J gene TRBJ2-7; TRBD1 is a possible D gene (6 bases). V was cut by 7 bases and J by 4 bases, with 15 bases left in between. CDR1 SGHRS and CDR2 YFSETQ come from the germline V gene. The length of the CDR3 is 13 residues. CDR3 coding DNA: TGCGCCAGCTCCCAAGGGGGTGGGTACGAGCAGTACTTC. This translates into CASSQGGGYEQYF.

The chain joins TRBV30 to TRBJ1-2; D is perhaps TRBD1 (6 bases). This CDR3 has 12 amino acids. The V gene's germline CDR1 is GTSNPN and CDR2 SVGIG (reference sequence). V was shortened by 0 bases and J by 6 bases, with 8 bases between the two germline ends. CDR3 in amino acids: CAWSVQGNGYTF. CDR3 bases: TGTGCCTGGAGTGTACAGGGAAATGGCTACACCTTC.

The chain employs TRBV30 and TRBJ1-3; TRBD1 aligns across 10 bases. V lost 0 bases and J lost 1; bases outside the gene matches: 6. In germline, CDR1 is GTSNPN, CDR2 SVGIG (reference sequence). CDR3 length: 17 amino acids. Written as DNA, the CDR3 is TGTGCCTGGAGTGTTCCGGGACAGGGGATTTCTGGAAACACCATATATTTT. This sequence encodes CAWSVPGQGISGNTIYF.

This chain connects TRBV29-1 to TRBJ2-7; D remains ambiguous. The length of the CDR3 is 12 residues. The ends were cut back, 7 bases at V and 5 bases at J, with 15 bases in the middle. The germline gives CDR1 SQVTM, CDR2 ANQGSEA. The CDR3 loop reads CSAYTDRDEQYF. In DNA form, the CDR3 reads TGCAGCGCATACACGGACCGAGACGAGCAGTACTTC.

This chain uses TRBV4-1 with TRBJ2-1, with D maybe TRBD2 (6 bases). CDR3 length equals 15 residues. V was cut by 3 bases and J by 5 bases, with 14 bases left in between. The germline gives CDR1 MGHRA, CDR2 YSYEKL. The CDR3 loop is CASSQPGLGNNEQFF. The CDR3, as DNA: TGCGCCAGCAGCCAGCCGGGACTGGGTAACAATGAGCAGTTCTTC.